One and the same sample provided the 11 T cell receptor beta chains below, sequenced in a study of cytomegalovirus exposure and HLA in healthy donors. A multiplex PCR was run with 60 Vbeta primers and 13 Jbeta primers. Here immunoSEQ multiplex PCR was the method, and the copy in TCRdb shows in-frame clones only, minus some. The table lists around 150,000 clones, 80% of them singletons. The sequenced sample was PBMCs. Every receptor here comes from a man in his forties in good health and CMV-seropositive.

This rearrangement joins TRBV6-1 to TRBJ2-7, with a possible D match to TRBD1 (5 bases). V was cut by 1 base and J by 4 bases, with 14 bases left in between. Germline-derived CDR1 and CDR2 are MNHNS and SASEGT. CDR3 size: 15 residues. CDR3 sequence reads: CASSEERQLIYEQYF. CDR3 nucleotides: TGTGCCAGCAGTGAAGAGAGACAGCTAATATACGAGCAGTACTTC.

This chain links TRBV30 with TRBJ2-5, with a possible D match to TRBD1 (6 bases). The better agreement between TRBJ2-7 and the DNA end casts doubt on the J call. Germline CDR1 and CDR2: GTSNPN and SVGIG (reference sequence). The CDR3 contains 13 residues. The CDR3 protein is CAWIGDNSYEQYF. For the CDR3, the DNA is TGTGCCTGGATAGGGGACAATTCCTACGAGCAGTACTTC.

The gene calls are TRBV2 and TRBJ2-2, with 11 bases that match TRBD1. Trimming cost V 8 bases and J 5 bases; bases outside gene matches: 4. The CDR3 runs to 14 residues. The germline gives CDR1 SNHLY, CDR2 FYNNEI. The chain's CDR3 is CASRGQGETGELFF. Written as DNA, the CDR3 is TGTGCCAGCCGGGGACAGGGGGAAACCGGGGAGCTGTTTTTT.

This clone came up a few times. This rearrangement joins TRBV5-1 to TRBJ1-1; D call uncertain. The CDR3 runs 13 residues. The V and J ends lost 0 bases and 5 bases respectively, with 8 bases between them. CDR1 and CDR2 (germline): SGHRS, YFSETQ. The CDR3 protein is CASSLGERTEAFF. CDR3 in DNA: TGCGCCAGCAGCTTGGGGGAGCGGACTGAAGCTTTCTTT.

The V and J genes are TRBV1 and TRBJ2-1; TRBD2 is the table's D call and was not checked against the DNA. TRBV1 is flagged as a pseudogene. The CDR3 runs to 17 residues. The CDR3 DNA follows: TGCACCAGCAGCCAAGACTCGGTAGCGGGAGTTAGGAATGAGCAGTTCTTC. Its translation: CTSSQDSVAGVRNEQFF.

The V gene is TRBV30, the J gene TRBJ1-1; D uncertain. The CDR3 has 13 residues. Germline V gene sequence: CDR1 GTSNPN, CDR2 SVGIG (reference sequence). The V end was cut by 4 bases, the J end by 1 base, with 10 bases between. The CDR3 nucleotides are TGTGCCTGGACATTTCAGTCGAACACTGAAGCTTTCTTT. This encodes CAWTFQSNTEAFF. Using reference TRBV30 and TRBJ1-1 for the parts outside the CDR3, the full variable domain is SQTIHQWPATLVQPVGSPLSLECTVEGTSNPNLYWYRQAAGRGLQLLFYSVGIGQISSEVPQNLSASRPQDRQFILSSKKLLLSDSGFYLCAWTFQSNTEAFFGQGTRLTVV.

The chain carries TRBV28 and TRBJ1-1; 7 bases agree with TRBD1. This CDR3 spans 14 amino acids. V lost 5 bases to trimming and J lost 4 bases; unmatched junction nucleotides: 7. Per germline, CDR1 MDHEN and CDR2 SYDVKM. The CDR3, as DNA: TGTGCCAGCAGTACACAGGGGACCGGCACTGAAGCTTTCTTT. Its translation is CASSTQGTGTEAFF.

The gene calls are TRBV2 and TRBJ1-4; possibly TRBD1 for D (5 bases). Germline V CDR1 and CDR2: SNHLY, FYNNEI. Trimming cost V 6 bases and J 4 bases, with 15 bases left between them. The CDR3 totals 15 residues. The CDR3 sequence: CASRDWGVGNEKLFF. As DNA, the CDR3 is TGTGCCAGCAGGGATTGGGGGGTTGGTAATGAAAAACTGTTTTTT. The full variable domain, its missing parts supplied by reference TRBV2 and TRBJ1-4, is EPEVTQTPSHQVTQMGQEVILRCVPISNHLYFYWYRQILGQKVEFLVSFYNNEISEKSEIFDDQFSVERPDGSNFTLKIRSTKLEDSAMYFCASRDWGVGNEKLFFGSGTQLSVL.

The chain uses TRBV7-9 and TRBJ2-7; D may be TRBD1 (6 bases). This CDR3 comprises 16 residues. From germline, CDR1 is SEHNR and CDR2 FQNEAQ (reference sequence). V gave up 6 bases and J gave up 6 bases, with 24 bases separating them. The CDR3 DNA is TGTGCCAGCAGACCCCCGACAGGACTGCACCTTAGCGAGCAGTACTTC. Translation: CASRPPTGLHLSEQYF. The full variable domain, rest sourced from reference TRBV7-9 and TRBJ2-7, is DTGVSQNPRHKITKRGQNVTFRCDPISEHNRLYWYRQTLGQGPEFLTYFQNEAQLEKSRLLSDRFSAERPKGSFSTLEIQRTEQGDSAMYLCASRPPTGLHLSEQYFGPGTRLTVT.

The chain joins TRBV14 to TRBJ1-3; D is perhaps TRBD1 (6 bases). Germline loops: CDR1 SGHDN, CDR2 FVKESK. The CDR3 consists of 14 residues. The germline V and J ends were trimmed by 1 base and 7 bases, with 11 bases remaining between them. CDR3: CASSQAGQQNTIYF. In DNA form, the CDR3 reads TGTGCCAGCAGCCAAGCCGGACAGCAGAACACCATATATTTT.

The rearrangement uses TRBV20-1 and TRBJ1-1; the D gene is possibly TRBD1 (5 bases). In germline, CDR1 is DFQATT, CDR2 SNEGSKA (reference sequence). CDR3 length: 10 amino acids. V was shortened by 6 bases and J by 11 bases, with 13 bases between the two germline ends. The CDR3 loop reads CSADRGSAFF. For the CDR3, the DNA is TGCAGTGCAGATAGGGGTTCGGCTTTCTTT.